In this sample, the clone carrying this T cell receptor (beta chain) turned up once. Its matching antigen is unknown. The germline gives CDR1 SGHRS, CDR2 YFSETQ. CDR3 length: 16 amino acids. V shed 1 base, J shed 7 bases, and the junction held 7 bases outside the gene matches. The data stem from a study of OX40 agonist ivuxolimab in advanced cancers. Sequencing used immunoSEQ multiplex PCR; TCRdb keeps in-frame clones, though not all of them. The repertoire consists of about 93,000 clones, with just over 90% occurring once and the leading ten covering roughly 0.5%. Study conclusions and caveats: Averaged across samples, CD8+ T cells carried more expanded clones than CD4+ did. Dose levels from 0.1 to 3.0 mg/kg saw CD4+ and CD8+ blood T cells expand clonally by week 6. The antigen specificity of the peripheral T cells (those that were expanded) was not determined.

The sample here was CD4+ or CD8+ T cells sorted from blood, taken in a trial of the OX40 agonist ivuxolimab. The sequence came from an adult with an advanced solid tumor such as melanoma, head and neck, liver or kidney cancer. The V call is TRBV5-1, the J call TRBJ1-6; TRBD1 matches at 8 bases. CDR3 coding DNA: TGCGCCAGCAGCTTGACGACAGGGGTTTTGAATTCACCCCTCCACTTT. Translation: CASSLTTGVLNSPLHF.